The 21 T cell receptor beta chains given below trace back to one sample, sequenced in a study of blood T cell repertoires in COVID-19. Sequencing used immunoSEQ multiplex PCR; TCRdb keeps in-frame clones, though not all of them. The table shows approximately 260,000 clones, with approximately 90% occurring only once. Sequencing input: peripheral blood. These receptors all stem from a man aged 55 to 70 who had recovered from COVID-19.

This CDR3 is CASSLRLAGELSQETQYF. The DNA for the CDR3 is TGTGCCAGCAGCCTCCGACTAGCGGGGGAACTCTCACAAGAGACCCAGTACTTC. This chain uses TRBV7-9 with TRBJ2-5; TRBD2 agrees at 12 bases. Germline-derived CDR1 and CDR2 are SEHNR and FQNEAQ (reference sequence). The CDR3 is made up of 18 amino acids. V gave up 5 bases and J gave up 2 bases; unmatched junction bases: 12.

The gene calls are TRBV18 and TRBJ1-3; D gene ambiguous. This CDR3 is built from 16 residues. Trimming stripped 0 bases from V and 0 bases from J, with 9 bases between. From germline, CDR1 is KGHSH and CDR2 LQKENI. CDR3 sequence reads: CASSPPGIYSGNTIYF. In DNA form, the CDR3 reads TGTGCCAGCTCACCACCCGGGATTTACTCTGGAAACACCATATATTTT.

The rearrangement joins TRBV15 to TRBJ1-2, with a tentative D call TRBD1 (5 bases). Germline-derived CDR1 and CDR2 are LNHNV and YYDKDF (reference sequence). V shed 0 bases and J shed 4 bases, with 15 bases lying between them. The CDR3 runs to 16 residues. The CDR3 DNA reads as TGTGCCACCAGCAGAGATGGGTGGACGACAGCCTATGGCTACACCTTC. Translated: CATSRDGWTTAYGYTF.

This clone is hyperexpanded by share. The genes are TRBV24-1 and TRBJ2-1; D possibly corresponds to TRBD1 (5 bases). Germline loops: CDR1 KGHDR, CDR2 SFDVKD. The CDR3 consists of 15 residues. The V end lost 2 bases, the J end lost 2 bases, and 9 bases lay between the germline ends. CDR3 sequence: CATSDYTGAYNEQFF. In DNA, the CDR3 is TGTGCCACCAGTGATTACACAGGAGCCTACAATGAGCAGTTCTTC.

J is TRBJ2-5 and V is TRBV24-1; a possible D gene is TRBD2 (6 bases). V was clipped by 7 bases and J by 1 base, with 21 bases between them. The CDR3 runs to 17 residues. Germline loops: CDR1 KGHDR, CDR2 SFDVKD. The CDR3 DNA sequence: TGTGCCACCAGCCACGCCCCCCATGCGGGGACCCAAGAGACCCAGTACTTC. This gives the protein CATSHAPHAGTQETQYF.

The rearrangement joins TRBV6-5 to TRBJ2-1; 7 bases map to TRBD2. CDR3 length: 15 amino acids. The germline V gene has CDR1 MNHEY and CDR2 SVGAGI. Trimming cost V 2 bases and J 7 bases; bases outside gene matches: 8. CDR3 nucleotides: TGTGCCAGCAGTTACGGACGGGGGGTTGCTAATGAGCAGTTCTTC. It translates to CASSYGRGVANEQFF.

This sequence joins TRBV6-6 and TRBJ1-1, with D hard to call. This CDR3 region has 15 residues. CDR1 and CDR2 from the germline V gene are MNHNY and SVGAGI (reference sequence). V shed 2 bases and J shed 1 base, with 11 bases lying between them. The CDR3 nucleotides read TGTGCCAGCAGTTACGAACAGTTGAAGAACACTGAAGCTTTCTTT. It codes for CASSYEQLKNTEAFF.

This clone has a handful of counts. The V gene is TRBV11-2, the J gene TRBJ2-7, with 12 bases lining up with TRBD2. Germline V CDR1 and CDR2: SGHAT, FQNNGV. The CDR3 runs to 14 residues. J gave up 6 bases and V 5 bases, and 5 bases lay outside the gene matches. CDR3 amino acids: CASSQTSGGGEQYV. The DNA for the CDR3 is TGTGCCAGCAGCCAGACTAGCGGGGGTGGCGAGCAGTACGTC.

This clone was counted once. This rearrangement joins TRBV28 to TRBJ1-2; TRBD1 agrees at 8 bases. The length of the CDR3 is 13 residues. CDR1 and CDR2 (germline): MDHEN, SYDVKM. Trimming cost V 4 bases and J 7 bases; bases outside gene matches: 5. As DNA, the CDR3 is TGTGCCAGCAGTTGGAGCAGGGGGCCTGGCTACACCTTC. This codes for CASSWSRGPGYTF.

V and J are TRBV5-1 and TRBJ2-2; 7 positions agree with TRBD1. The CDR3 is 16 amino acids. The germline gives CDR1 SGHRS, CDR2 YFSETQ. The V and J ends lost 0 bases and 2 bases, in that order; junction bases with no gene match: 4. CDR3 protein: CASSLAGTDNTGELFF. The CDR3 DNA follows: TGCGCCAGCAGCTTGGCCGGGACAGATAACACCGGGGAGCTGTTTTTT.

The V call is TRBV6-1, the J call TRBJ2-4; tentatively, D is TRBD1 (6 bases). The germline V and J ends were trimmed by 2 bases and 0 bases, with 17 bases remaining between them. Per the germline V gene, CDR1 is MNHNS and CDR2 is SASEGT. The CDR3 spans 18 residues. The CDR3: CASSETPGHSSAKNIQYF. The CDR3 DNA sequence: TGTGCCAGCAGTGAAACACCGGGACACTCCTCAGCCAAAAACATTCAGTACTTC.

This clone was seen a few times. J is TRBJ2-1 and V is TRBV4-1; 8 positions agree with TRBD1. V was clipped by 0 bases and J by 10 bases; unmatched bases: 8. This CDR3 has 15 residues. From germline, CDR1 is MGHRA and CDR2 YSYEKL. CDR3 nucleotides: TGCGCCAGCAGCCAAGATGGGGACAGGACACGGGAGCAGTTCTTC. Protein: CASSQDGDRTREQFF.

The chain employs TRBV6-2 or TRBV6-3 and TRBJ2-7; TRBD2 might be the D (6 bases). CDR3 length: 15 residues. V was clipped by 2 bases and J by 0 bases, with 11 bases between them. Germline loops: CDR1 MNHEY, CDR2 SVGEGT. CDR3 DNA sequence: TGTGCCAGCAGTTACGTTGGGGGGAACTCCTACGAGCAGTACTTC. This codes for CASSYVGGNSYEQYF.

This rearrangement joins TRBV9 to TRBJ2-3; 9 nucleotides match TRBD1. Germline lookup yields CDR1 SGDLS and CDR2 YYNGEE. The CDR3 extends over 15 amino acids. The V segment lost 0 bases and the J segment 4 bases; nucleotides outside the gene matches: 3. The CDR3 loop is CASSVGDRVADTQYF. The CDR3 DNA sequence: TGTGCCAGCAGCGTAGGGGACAGGGTTGCAGATACGCAGTATTTT.

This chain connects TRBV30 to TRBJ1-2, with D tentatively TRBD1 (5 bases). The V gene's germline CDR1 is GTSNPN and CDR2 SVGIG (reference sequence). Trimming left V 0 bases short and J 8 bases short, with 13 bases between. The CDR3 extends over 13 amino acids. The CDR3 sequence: CAWSVPQGRGYTF. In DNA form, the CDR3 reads TGTGCCTGGAGTGTACCCCAGGGAAGAGGCTACACCTTC.

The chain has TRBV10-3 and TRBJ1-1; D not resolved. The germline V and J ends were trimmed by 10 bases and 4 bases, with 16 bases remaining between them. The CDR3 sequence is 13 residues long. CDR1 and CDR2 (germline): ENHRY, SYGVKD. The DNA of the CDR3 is TGTGCCACCTCGGGAACCCTAGGCACTGAAGCTTTCTTT. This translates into CATSGTLGTEAFF.

The DNA of the CDR3 is TGTGCCAGCAGCTGTATACCCCGGGACAGGGGGTCCAGCACAGATACGCAGTATTTT. Translated: CASSCIPRDRGSSTDTQYF. The rearrangement joins TRBV11-2 to TRBJ2-3; 11 bases agree with TRBD1. Germline loops: CDR1 SGHAT, CDR2 FQNNGV. After removal of 4 bases from V and 0 bases from J, the junction contained 12 bases not matched to a gene. The length of the CDR3 is 19 residues. Supplemented by reference TRBV11-2 and TRBJ2-3, the full variable domain reads EAGVAQSPRYKIIEKRQSVAFWCNPISGHATLYWYQQILGQGPKLLIQFQNNGVVDDSQLPKDRFSAERLKGVDSTLKIQPAKLEDSAVYLCASSCIPRDRGSSTDTQYFGPGTRLTVL.

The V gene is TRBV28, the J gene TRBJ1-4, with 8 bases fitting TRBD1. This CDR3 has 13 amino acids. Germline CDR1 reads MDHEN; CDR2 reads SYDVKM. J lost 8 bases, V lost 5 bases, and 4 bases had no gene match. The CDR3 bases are TGTGCCAGCAGTCCCTGGACAGGGGAAAAACTGTTTTTT. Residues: CASSPWTGEKLFF.

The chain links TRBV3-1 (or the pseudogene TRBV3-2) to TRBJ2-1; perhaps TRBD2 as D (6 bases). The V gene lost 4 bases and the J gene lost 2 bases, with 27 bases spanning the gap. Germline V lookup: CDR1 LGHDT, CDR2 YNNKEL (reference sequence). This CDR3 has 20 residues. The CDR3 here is CASSRYSARLETGAYNEQFF. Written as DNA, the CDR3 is TGTGCCAGCAGCCGCTACTCTGCCCGACTCGAGACGGGGGCCTACAATGAGCAGTTCTTC.

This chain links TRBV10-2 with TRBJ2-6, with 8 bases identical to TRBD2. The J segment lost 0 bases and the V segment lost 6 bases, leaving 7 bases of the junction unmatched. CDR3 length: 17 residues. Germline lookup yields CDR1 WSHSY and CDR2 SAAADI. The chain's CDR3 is CASSRGGVDSGANVLTF. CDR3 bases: TGCGCCAGCAGCCGGGGGGGCGTGGACTCTGGGGCCAACGTCCTGACTTTC.

The CDR3 protein is CASRPGNTGELFF. The CDR3 nucleotides are TGTGCCAGCAGACCCGGGAACACCGGGGAGCTGTTTTTT. The V gene is TRBV6-6, the J gene TRBJ2-2; no reliable D call. CDR3 length: 13 residues. Germline CDR1 reads MNHNY; CDR2 reads SVGAGI (reference sequence). Trimming left V 6 bases short and J 1 base short, with 6 bases between.